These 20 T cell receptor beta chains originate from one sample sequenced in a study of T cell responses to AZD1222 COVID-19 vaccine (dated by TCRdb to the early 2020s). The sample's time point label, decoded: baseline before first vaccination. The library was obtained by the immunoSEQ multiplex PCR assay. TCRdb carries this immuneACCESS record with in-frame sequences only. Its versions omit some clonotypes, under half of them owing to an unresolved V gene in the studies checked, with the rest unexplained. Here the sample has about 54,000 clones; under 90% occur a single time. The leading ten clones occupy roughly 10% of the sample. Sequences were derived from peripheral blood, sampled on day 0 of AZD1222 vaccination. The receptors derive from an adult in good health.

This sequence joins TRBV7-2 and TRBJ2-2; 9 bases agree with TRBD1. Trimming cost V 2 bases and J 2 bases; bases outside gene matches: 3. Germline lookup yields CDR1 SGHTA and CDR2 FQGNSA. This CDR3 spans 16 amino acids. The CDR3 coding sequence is TGTGCCAGCAGCTTAATGGGACAGGGAAACACCGGGGAGCTGTTTTTT. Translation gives CASSLMGQGNTGELFF.

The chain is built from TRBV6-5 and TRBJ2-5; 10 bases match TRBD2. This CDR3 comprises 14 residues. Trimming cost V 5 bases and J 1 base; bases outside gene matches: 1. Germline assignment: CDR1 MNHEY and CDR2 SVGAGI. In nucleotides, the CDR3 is TGTGCCAGCAGTCTAGCGGGGGTCCAAGAGACCCAGTACTTC. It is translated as CASSLAGVQETQYF.

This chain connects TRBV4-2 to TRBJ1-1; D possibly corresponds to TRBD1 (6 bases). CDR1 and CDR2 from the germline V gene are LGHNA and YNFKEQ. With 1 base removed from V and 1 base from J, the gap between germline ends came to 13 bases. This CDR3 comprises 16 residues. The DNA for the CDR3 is TGTGCCAGCAGCCAAGGAGGGGGAGGGAGGAACACTGAAGCTTTCTTT. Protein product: CASSQGGGGRNTEAFF.

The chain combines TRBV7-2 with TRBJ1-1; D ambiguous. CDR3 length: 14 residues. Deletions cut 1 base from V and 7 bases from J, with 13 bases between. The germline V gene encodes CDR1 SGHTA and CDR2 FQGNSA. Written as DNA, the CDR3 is TGTGCCAGCAGCTTAGACCTTGGAACACTTGAAGCTTTCTTT. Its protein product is CASSLDLGTLEAFF.

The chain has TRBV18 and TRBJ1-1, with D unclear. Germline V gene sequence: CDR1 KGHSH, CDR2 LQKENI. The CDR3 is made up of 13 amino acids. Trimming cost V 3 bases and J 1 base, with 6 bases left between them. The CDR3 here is CASSPSKNTEAFF. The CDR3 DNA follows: TGTGCCAGCTCACCGAGTAAGAACACTGAAGCTTTCTTT.

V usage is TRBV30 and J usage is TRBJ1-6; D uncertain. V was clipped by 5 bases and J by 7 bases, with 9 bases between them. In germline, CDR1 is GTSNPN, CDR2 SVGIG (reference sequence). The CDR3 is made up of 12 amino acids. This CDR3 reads CAWSKPNSPLHF. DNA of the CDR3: TGTGCCTGGTCCAAACCCAATTCACCCCTCCACTTT.

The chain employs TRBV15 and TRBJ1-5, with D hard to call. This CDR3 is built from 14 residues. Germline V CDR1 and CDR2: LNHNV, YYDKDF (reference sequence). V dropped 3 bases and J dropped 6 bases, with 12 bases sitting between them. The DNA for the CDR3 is TGTGCCACCAGCAGGGGTCAGCCAGGTCAGCCCCAGCATTTT. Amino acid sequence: CATSRGQPGQPQHF.

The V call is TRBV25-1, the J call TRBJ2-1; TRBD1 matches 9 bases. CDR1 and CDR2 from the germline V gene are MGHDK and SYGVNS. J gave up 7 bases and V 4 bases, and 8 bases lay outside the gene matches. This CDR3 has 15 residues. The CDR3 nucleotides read TGTGCCAGCAGTGTTGGGACAGGGCTCGGAAATGAGCAGTTCTTC. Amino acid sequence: CASSVGTGLGNEQFF.

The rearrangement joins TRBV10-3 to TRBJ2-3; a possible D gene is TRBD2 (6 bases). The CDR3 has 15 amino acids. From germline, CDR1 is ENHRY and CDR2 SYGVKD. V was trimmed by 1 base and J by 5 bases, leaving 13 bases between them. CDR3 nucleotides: TGTGCCATCAGTGAGTTGGGTCAGGGAGGAGATACGCAGTATTTT. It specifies CAISELGQGGDTQYF.

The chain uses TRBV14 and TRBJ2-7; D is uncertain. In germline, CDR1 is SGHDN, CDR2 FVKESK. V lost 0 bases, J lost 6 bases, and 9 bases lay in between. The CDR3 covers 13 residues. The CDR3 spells CASSQDLISEQYF. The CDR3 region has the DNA TGTGCCAGCAGCCAAGATCTGATCTCCGAGCAGTACTTC.

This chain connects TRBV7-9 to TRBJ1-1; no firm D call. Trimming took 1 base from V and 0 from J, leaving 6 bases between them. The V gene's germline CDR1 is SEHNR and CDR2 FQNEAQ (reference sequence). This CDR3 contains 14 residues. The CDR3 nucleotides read TGTGCCAGCAGCTTAGTGTCGGTGAACACTGAAGCTTTCTTT. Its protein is CASSLVSVNTEAFF.

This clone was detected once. Here the CDR3 reads CASSLEQGWGDQPQHF. CDR3 sequence (DNA): TGTGCCAGCTCACTCGAACAGGGGTGGGGGGATCAGCCCCAGCATTTT. The chain employs TRBV18 and TRBJ1-5, with TRBD1 matching over 7 bases. CDR3 size: 16 residues. Germline values: CDR1 KGHSH, CDR2 LQKENI. V shed 4 bases, J shed 5 bases, and the junction held 11 bases outside the gene matches.

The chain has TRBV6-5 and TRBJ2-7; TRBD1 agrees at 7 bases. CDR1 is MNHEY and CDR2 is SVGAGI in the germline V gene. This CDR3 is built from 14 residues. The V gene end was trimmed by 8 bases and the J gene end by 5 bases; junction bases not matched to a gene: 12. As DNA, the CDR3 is TGTGCCAGCGGGACAGACGGAACAATCGACGAGCAGTACTTC. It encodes CASGTDGTIDEQYF.

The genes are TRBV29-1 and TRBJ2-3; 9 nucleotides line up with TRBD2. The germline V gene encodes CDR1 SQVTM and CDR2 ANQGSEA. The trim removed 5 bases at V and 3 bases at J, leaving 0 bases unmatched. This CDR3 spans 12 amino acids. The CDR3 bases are TGCAGCGTTACTAGCGGGACAGATACGCAGTATTTT. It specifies CSVTSGTDTQYF.

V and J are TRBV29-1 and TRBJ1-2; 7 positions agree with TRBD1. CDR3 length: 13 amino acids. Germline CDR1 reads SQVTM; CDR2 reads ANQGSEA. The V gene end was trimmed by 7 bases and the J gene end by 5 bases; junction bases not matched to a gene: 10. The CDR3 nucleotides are TGCAGCGCGGTGTCAGGGGGGCGGTATGGCTACACCTTC. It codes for CSAVSGGRYGYTF.

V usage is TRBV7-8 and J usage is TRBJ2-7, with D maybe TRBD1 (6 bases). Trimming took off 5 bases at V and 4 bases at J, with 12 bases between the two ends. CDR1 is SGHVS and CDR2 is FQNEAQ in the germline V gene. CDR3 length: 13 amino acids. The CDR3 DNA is TGTGCCAGCAGCCTGGGGGCCGATTACGAGCAGTACTTC. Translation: CASSLGADYEQYF.

CDR3 protein: CASSYSIRVGGEQYF. In nucleotides, the CDR3 is TGTGCCAGCAGTTACTCCATTAGGGTTGGGGGCGAGCAGTACTTC. This chain links TRBV6-2 or TRBV6-3 with TRBJ2-7; D is perhaps TRBD1 or TRBD2 (5 bases each). Germline CDR1 and CDR2: MNHEY and SVGEGT. There are 15 residues in the CDR3. Trimming removed 0 bases from V and 6 bases from J, with 15 bases in between.

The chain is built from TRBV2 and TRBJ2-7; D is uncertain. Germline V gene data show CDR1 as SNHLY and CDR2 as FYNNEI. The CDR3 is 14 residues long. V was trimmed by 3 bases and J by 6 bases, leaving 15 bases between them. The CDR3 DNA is TGTGCCAGCAGTGATTTTAAGGTAGCTGGCGAGCAGTACTTC. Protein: CASSDFKVAGEQYF. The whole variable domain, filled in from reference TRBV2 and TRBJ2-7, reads EPEVTQTPSHQVTQMGQEVILRCVPISNHLYFYWYRQILGQKVEFLVSFYNNEISEKSEIFDDQFSVERPDGSNFTLKIRSTKLEDSAMYFCASSDFKVAGEQYFGPGTRLTVT.

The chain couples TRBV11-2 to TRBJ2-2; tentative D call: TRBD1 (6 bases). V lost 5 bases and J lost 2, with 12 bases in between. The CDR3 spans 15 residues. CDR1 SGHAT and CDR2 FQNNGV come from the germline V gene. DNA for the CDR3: TGTGCCAGCAGCGGTAGGGGGTTTAACACCGGGGAGCTGTTTTTT. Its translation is CASSGRGFNTGELFF.

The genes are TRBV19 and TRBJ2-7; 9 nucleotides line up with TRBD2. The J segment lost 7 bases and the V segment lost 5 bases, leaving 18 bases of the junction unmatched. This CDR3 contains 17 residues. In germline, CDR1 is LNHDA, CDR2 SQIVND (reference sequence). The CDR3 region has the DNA TGTGCCAGTAGTCCCTCATGGGGTAGCGGGAGAGAAGGTGAGCAGTACTTC. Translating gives CASSPSWGSGREGEQYF.